The 31 T cell receptor beta chains below were found in one sample sequenced in a study of blood T cell repertoires in COVID-19. Data came from immunoSEQ multiplex PCR; TCRdb stores just in-frame clones and leaves some out. The repertoire holds 100,000 or so clones, with roughly 90% as singletons. Sequencing was done on a sample of peripheral blood. The origin of the receptors is a man younger than 45 in a cohort sampled during active COVID-19.

Points on this clone: The junction departs from the called germline gene at one end, perhaps through a read error. This chain links TRBV18 with TRBJ1-2; 8 bases line up with TRBD1. Germline values: CDR1 KGHSH, CDR2 LQKENI. The CDR3 loop spans 17 amino acids. CDR3 DNA: TGTGCCAGCTCCCCACGGGACAGGCTTTGGATGGACTATGGCTACACCTTC. Its translation: CASSPRDRLWMDYGYTF.

In its sample, this clone was seen once. The chain has TRBV6-1 and TRBJ1-1; D perhaps matches TRBD1 (5 bases). Trimming took 2 bases from V and 3 from J, leaving 10 bases between them. The CDR3 spans 14 residues. Germline V gene data show CDR1 as MNHNS and CDR2 as SASEGT. CDR3 amino acids: CASSERRGDTEAFF. The CDR3 DNA follows: TGTGCCAGCAGTGAAAGAAGGGGTGACACTGAAGCTTTCTTT.

J is TRBJ1-1 and V is TRBV5-1; TRBD1 matches at 7 bases. Losses at the gene ends were 3 bases for V and 1 base for J; bases not matched to a gene: 9. This CDR3 spans 16 amino acids. From germline, CDR1 is SGHRS and CDR2 YFSETQ. This CDR3 reads CASSSLTGWGNTEAFF. The CDR3, as DNA: TGCGCCAGCAGCTCCTTGACAGGGTGGGGGAACACTGAAGCTTTCTTT.

This chain links TRBV5-1 with TRBJ1-2; 7 bases map to TRBD1. With 6 bases clipped from V and 5 bases from J, the junction kept 13 bases outside the gene matches. The CDR3 sequence is 15 residues long. The germline gives CDR1 SGHRS, CDR2 YFSETQ. CDR3 residues: CASKVGGTAAYGYTF. Written as DNA, the CDR3 is TGCGCCAGCAAGGTCGGTGGGACAGCAGCTTATGGCTACACCTTC.

V usage is TRBV6-5 and J usage is TRBJ1-1, with 8 nucleotides matching TRBD1. The V gene's germline CDR1 is MNHEY and CDR2 SVGAGI. The CDR3 runs 13 residues. With V trimmed by 6 bases and J by 4 bases, 4 bases remained unmatched. The CDR3 region has the DNA TGTGCCAGCAGAGCAGGGGGCACCACTGAAGCTTTCTTT. Its protein product is CASRAGGTTEAFF.

V and J are TRBV24-1 and TRBJ1-2; 12 bases map to TRBD1. The CDR3 is 17 amino acids. Trimming at V came to 7 bases and at J to 4 bases, leaving 12 bases not matched to a gene. Germline loops: CDR1 KGHDR, CDR2 SFDVKD. The DNA for the CDR3 is TGTGCCACCAGGATACCGGGACAGGGGGCAAAATCCTATGGCTACACCTTC. Its protein product is CATRIPGQGAKSYGYTF.

V and J are TRBV28 and TRBJ1-1; D ambiguous. Trimming shortened V by 6 bases and J by 10 bases, and 18 bases separated the two germline ends. The CDR3 covers 13 residues. Germline CDR1 reads MDHEN; CDR2 reads SYDVKM. CDR3 protein: CASRLFPEFVAFF. CDR3 nucleotides: TGTGCCAGCAGGCTTTTCCCGGAGTTTGTAGCTTTCTTT.

The chain links TRBV2 to TRBJ1-1; 7 bases fit TRBD1. The CDR3 is 15 amino acids. Trimming took 4 bases from V and 3 from J; bases not matched to a gene: 8. Germline assignment: CDR1 SNHLY and CDR2 FYNNEI. CDR3 DNA sequence: TGTGCCAGCAGTGTAGACAGGGCGATGGACACTGAAGCTTTCTTT. Protein: CASSVDRAMDTEAFF.

The V call is TRBV5-5, the J call TRBJ2-5; 15 nucleotides match TRBD2. V shed 3 bases, J shed 5 bases, and the junction held 5 bases outside the gene matches. The CDR3 consists of 16 residues. Germline CDR1 reads SGHKS; CDR2 reads YYEKEE (reference sequence). The CDR3 coding sequence is TGTGCCAGCAGCTCGGGACTAGCGGGGGGCGGGGAGACCCAGTACTTC. This sequence encodes CASSSGLAGGGETQYF.

The V gene is TRBV20-1, the J gene TRBJ1-2; 7 bases line up with TRBD1. From germline, CDR1 is DFQATT and CDR2 SNEGSKA (reference sequence). The V and J ends lost 3 bases and 5 bases, in that order; junction bases with no gene match: 6. There are 13 residues in the CDR3. The CDR3 coding sequence is TGCAGTGCTAGTCCTAAACAGGGGTATGGCTACACCTTC. Residues: CSASPKQGYGYTF.

This rearrangement joins TRBV3-1 (or the pseudogene TRBV3-2) to TRBJ1-1; D unresolved. The ends were cut back, 2 bases at V and 9 bases at J, with 10 bases in the middle. The CDR3 is 12 residues long. Germline assignment: CDR1 LGHDT and CDR2 YNNKEL (reference sequence). Written as DNA, the CDR3 is TGTGCCAGCAGCCAACAGTGGGCTCAAGCTTTCTTT. It specifies CASSQQWAQAFF.

V usage is TRBV19 and J usage is TRBJ1-4, with 7 bases fitting TRBD1. Germline assignment: CDR1 LNHDA and CDR2 SQIVND (reference sequence). The CDR3 runs 15 residues. V lost 3 bases, J lost 5 bases, and 6 bases stayed unmatched. The CDR3 loop is CASSMGTEINEKLFF. Written as DNA, the CDR3 is TGTGCCAGTAGTATGGGGACAGAGATAAATGAAAAACTGTTTTTT.

The chain carries TRBV2 and TRBJ2-7, with 10 bases identical to TRBD1. The length of the CDR3 is 14 residues. Losses at the gene ends were 6 bases for V and 5 bases for J; bases not matched to a gene: 7. The V gene's germline CDR1 is SNHLY and CDR2 FYNNEI. CDR3 DNA sequence: TGTGCCAGCAGACCGCGACAGGGGGCCCACGAGCAGTACTTC. Residues: CASRPRQGAHEQYF. The entire variable domain, with the rest obtained from reference TRBV2 and TRBJ2-7, is as follows: EPEVTQTPSHQVTQMGQEVILRCVPISNHLYFYWYRQILGQKVEFLVSFYNNEISEKSEIFDDQFSVERPDGSNFTLKIRSTKLEDSAMYFCASRPRQGAHEQYFGPGTRLTVT.

The V call is TRBV6-5, the J call TRBJ1-1; 7 bases are shared with TRBD1. The CDR3 is 15 residues long. CDR1 and CDR2 (germline): MNHEY, SVGAGI. The junction had 5 bases not matched to a gene; V was cut back by 2 bases and J by 2 bases. This chain's CDR3 is CASSYGDRINTEAFF. The CDR3 DNA follows: TGTGCCAGCAGTTACGGGGACAGAATTAACACTGAAGCTTTCTTT.

V usage is TRBV30 and J usage is TRBJ2-5, with D perhaps matching TRBD2 (5 bases). Germline V lookup: CDR1 GTSNPN, CDR2 SVGIG (reference sequence). Trimming took 5 bases from V and 9 from J, leaving 16 bases between them. The CDR3 is 12 amino acids. CDR3 sequence: CAWLPNKRAQYF. The CDR3 nucleotides are TGTGCCTGGTTACCTAATAAGAGGGCCCAGTACTTC.

The chain combines TRBV7-2 with TRBJ2-1; D unresolved. Trimming left V 5 bases short and J 5 bases short, with 13 bases between. Germline assignment: CDR1 SGHTA and CDR2 FQGNSA. The CDR3 runs 14 residues. The CDR3 nucleotides read TGTGCCAGCAGCCTATATTTACGGGACAATGAGCAGTTCTTC. This codes for CASSLYLRDNEQFF.

The V gene is TRBV7-8, the J gene TRBJ2-1, with D perhaps matching TRBD1 (6 bases). Trimming took off 5 bases at V and 0 bases at J, with 20 bases between the two ends. The CDR3 consists of 18 residues. The V gene's germline CDR1 is SGHVS and CDR2 FQNEAQ. CDR3 amino acids: CASSATPTRGSSYNEQFF. The CDR3 DNA reads as TGTGCCAGCAGCGCGACGCCGACAAGGGGGAGCTCCTACAATGAGCAGTTCTTC.

V is TRBV5-4 and J is TRBJ2-7, with 9 positions matching TRBD2. This CDR3 comprises 15 residues. Germline CDR1 SGHNT, CDR2 YYREEE (reference sequence). Trimming cost V 4 bases and J 0 bases; bases outside gene matches: 5. CDR3 amino acids: CASSLVAGDSYEQYF. The CDR3 bases are TGTGCCAGCAGCCTCGTAGCGGGGGACTCCTACGAGCAGTACTTC.

This clone was recorded once. This chain uses TRBV2 with TRBJ1-1; D might be TRBD1 (5 bases). In germline, CDR1 is SNHLY, CDR2 FYNNEI. V was shortened by 2 bases and J by 6 bases, with 13 bases between the two germline ends. CDR3 length equals 14 residues. The CDR3 protein is CASSEWGLRAEAFF. DNA of the CDR3: TGTGCCAGCAGTGAATGGGGCCTACGGGCTGAAGCTTTCTTT. Full variable domain (rest looked up from reference TRBV2 and TRBJ1-1): EPEVTQTPSHQVTQMGQEVILRCVPISNHLYFYWYRQILGQKVEFLVSFYNNEISEKSEIFDDQFSVERPDGSNFTLKIRSTKLEDSAMYFCASSEWGLRAEAFFGQGTRLTVV.

This chain uses TRBV30 with TRBJ1-2, with TRBD1 as a possible D gene (5 bases). Trimming left V 0 bases short and J 4 bases short, with 15 bases between. CDR1 and CDR2 from the germline V gene are GTSNPN and SVGIG (reference sequence). This CDR3 has 15 residues. As DNA, the CDR3 is TGTGCCTGGAGTGTAAAAAGCGTGGGGGGCTATGGCTACACCTTC. Protein sequence: CAWSVKSVGGYGYTF.

This chain joins TRBV2 and TRBJ1-5, with a possible D match to TRBD1 (5 bases). CDR1 SNHLY and CDR2 FYNNEI come from the germline V gene. Trimming took 4 bases from V and 10 from J, leaving 20 bases between them. The length of the CDR3 is 15 residues. As DNA, the CDR3 is TGTGCCAGCAGTGTCGGGTGGGACTCCCTGTTTCCCCAGCATTTT. Protein product: CASSVGWDSLFPQHF.

The chain is built from TRBV3-1 (or the pseudogene TRBV3-2) and TRBJ2-5; the D gene is possibly TRBD1 (6 bases). This CDR3 is built from 17 residues. V was clipped by 0 bases and J by 3 bases, with 17 bases between them. Germline V gives CDR1 LGHDT, CDR2 YNNKEL (reference sequence). Written as DNA, the CDR3 is TGTGCCAGCAGCCAAGATCTCCGCTGGCACAGGGAAGAGACCCAGTACTTC. As protein: CASSQDLRWHREETQYF.

The chain has TRBV19 and TRBJ2-5; 9 bases are a match to TRBD2. The CDR3 is made up of 14 amino acids. Germline CDR1 reads LNHDA; CDR2 reads SQIVND (reference sequence). Germline trimming cut 6 bases from V and 5 bases from J; bases unmatched to any gene: 7. The CDR3 DNA reads TGTGCCAGTAGCGCTAGCGGGGCTGGGGAGACCCAGTACTTC. Translated: CASSASGAGETQYF.

The V gene is TRBV3-1 (or the pseudogene TRBV3-2), the J gene TRBJ2-5; TRBD2 is a possible D gene (7 bases). Trimming took off 0 bases at V and 5 bases at J, with 22 bases between the two ends. The CDR3 runs 18 residues. Germline CDR1 LGHDT, CDR2 YNNKEL (reference sequence). CDR3 sequence (DNA): TGTGCCAGCAGCCAAGATTTGGGGGCAAGCGGGGTGAGGGAGACCCAGTACTTC. Protein: CASSQDLGASGVRETQYF.

The rearrangement joins TRBV30 to TRBJ2-5, with D perhaps matching TRBD1 (5 bases). Germline V gives CDR1 GTSNPN, CDR2 SVGIG (reference sequence). The CDR3 extends over 13 amino acids. The V and J ends lost 2 bases and 2 bases respectively, with 9 bases between them. CDR3 amino acids: CAWSSGLQETQYF. CDR3 in DNA: TGTGCCTGGAGTTCAGGGCTTCAAGAGACCCAGTACTTC.

The chain has TRBV4-3 and TRBJ2-1; D might be TRBD1 (5 bases). The CDR3 loop spans 14 amino acids. Trimming removed 5 bases from V and 8 bases from J, with 16 bases in between. Germline CDR1 reads LGHNA; CDR2 reads YSLEER. The CDR3, as DNA: TGCGCCAGCAGCTTTGGACATCCCCGAGATGAGCAGTTCTTC. It is translated as CASSFGHPRDEQFF.

V usage is TRBV9 and J usage is TRBJ2-5; 7 bases align to TRBD2. Unmatched junction bases numbered 9, after V lost 0 bases and J lost 4 bases. The CDR3 sequence is 16 residues long. The germline gives CDR1 SGDLS, CDR2 YYNGEE. The CDR3 reads CASSVGAALATETQYF. The DNA of the CDR3 is TGTGCCAGCAGCGTAGGTGCAGCACTAGCGACAGAGACCCAGTACTTC.

V usage is TRBV18 and J usage is TRBJ2-3, with 7 bases identical to TRBD2. The CDR3 contains 13 residues. Trimming took 2 bases from V and 4 from J; bases not matched to a gene: 0. CDR1 and CDR2 from the germline V gene are KGHSH and LQKENI. CDR3 region: CASSPAGADTQYF. The CDR3 coding sequence is TGTGCCAGCTCACCAGCGGGGGCAGATACGCAGTATTTT.

V and J are TRBV12-3 or TRBV12-4 and TRBJ2-7, with D maybe TRBD2 (5 bases). With 5 bases removed from V and 4 bases from J, the gap between germline ends came to 12 bases. The CDR3 is made up of 13 amino acids. CDR3 bases: TGTGCCAGCAGTCGCGGACTGCAATACGAGCAGTACTTC. This gives the protein CASSRGLQYEQYF.

V usage is TRBV5-1 and J usage is TRBJ2-7; possibly TRBD2 for D (5 bases). This CDR3 contains 15 residues. V was clipped by 0 bases and J by 5 bases, with 15 bases between them. Germline V gene data show CDR1 as SGHRS and CDR2 as YFSETQ. CDR3 in DNA: TGCGCCAGCAGCTTGGCCGGGCTAGCTCAGAACGAGCAGTACTTC. This gives the protein CASSLAGLAQNEQYF.

The V and J genes are TRBV19 and TRBJ2-3, with TRBD2 identical over 7 bases. V shed 5 bases, J shed 1 base, and the junction held 9 bases outside the gene matches. Germline lookup yields CDR1 LNHDA and CDR2 SQIVND (reference sequence). The CDR3 runs to 16 residues. CDR3 nucleotide sequence: TGTGCCAGTAGTGCTAGACTAGCCCTAGGCACAGATACGCAGTATTTT. Amino acids: CASSARLALGTDTQYF.